What follows are 7 T cell receptor beta chains derived from one specimen sequenced in a study of OX40 agonist ivuxolimab in advanced cancers. The repertoire was sequenced with immunoSEQ multiplex PCR; TCRdb's copy has only in-frame clones and lacks some. In the table there are some 12,000 clones, approximately 85% of which are singletons. The source material was CD4+ or CD8+ T cells sorted from blood, sampled in a trial of the OX40 agonist ivuxolimab. These receptors originate from an adult with an advanced solid tumor such as melanoma, head and neck, liver or kidney cancer.

The rearrangement links TRBV7-2 to TRBJ1-1, with D maybe TRBD1 (6 bases). Germline-derived CDR1 and CDR2 are SGHTA and FQGNSA. CDR3 length equals 14 residues. Trimming stripped 1 base from V and 6 bases from J, with 12 bases between. CDR3 nucleotide sequence: TGTGCCAGCAGCTTAGTTTGGGGGGGCCCTGAAGCTTTCTTT. This sequence encodes CASSLVWGGPEAFF.

The gene calls are TRBV11-2 and TRBJ2-7; 7 bases match TRBD1. The CDR3 contains 13 residues. V was pared by 5 bases and J by 7 bases, with 8 bases of the junction left unmatched. Germline-derived CDR1 and CDR2 are SGHAT and FQNNGV. CDR3 sequence: CASSLLQGWEQYF. The CDR3 nucleotides are TGTGCCAGCAGCCTCCTACAGGGGTGGGAGCAGTACTTC.

V is TRBV13 and J is TRBJ2-1, with D hard to call. Deletions cut 5 bases from V and 5 bases from J, with 10 bases between. The CDR3 consists of 13 residues. Looked up from germline, CDR1 is PRHDT and CDR2 is FYEKMQ (reference sequence). Written as DNA, the CDR3 is TGTGCCAGCAGCCTCCGGCCGAACAATGAGCAGTTCTTC. Its protein product is CASSLRPNNEQFF.

This clone ranks as medium-sized. This sequence joins TRBV19 and TRBJ1-6, with TRBD1 matching over 10 bases. Trimming took 4 bases from V and 5 from J; bases not matched to a gene: 5. CDR3 length equals 16 residues. Germline V gene lookup returns CDR1 LNHDA and CDR2 SQIVND (reference sequence). This CDR3 reads CASSTRQGADNSPLHF. CDR3 bases: TGTGCCAGTAGTACCCGACAGGGGGCAGATAATTCACCCCTCCACTTT.

The rearrangement joins TRBV12-5 to TRBJ1-6; 7 bases are a match to TRBD1. CDR3 length: 17 amino acids. The germline CDR1 and CDR2 sequences are LGHNT and FRNRAP. J was trimmed by 10 bases and V by 0 bases; bases with no gene match: 12. CDR3 nucleotide sequence: TGTGCTAGTGGTTTGGTAAATGAGGAGGGGGCGCGGTCACCCCTCCACTTT. As protein: CASGLVNEEGARSPLHF.

V is TRBV29-1 and J is TRBJ2-3, with no clear D. The CDR3 loop spans 10 amino acids. In germline, CDR1 is SQVTM, CDR2 ANQGSEA. Trimming removed 5 bases at V and 4 bases at J, with 4 bases between. The CDR3 sequence: CSVLSDTQYF. CDR3 in DNA: TGCAGCGTTCTGTCAGATACGCAGTATTTT.

The CDR3 loop is CASSPALAVYEQYF. In DNA form, the CDR3 reads TGTGCCAGCAGCCCAGCTCTAGCGGTCTACGAGCAGTACTTC. The rearrangement uses TRBV28 and TRBJ2-7, with 7 bases lining up with TRBD2. Germline CDR1 is MDHEN and CDR2 is SYDVKM. V was pared by 6 bases and J by 3 bases, with 8 bases of the junction left unmatched. This CDR3 contains 14 residues.